This TCR beta chain is from a study of CD8+ T cells in alopecia areata. Across the whole study: Donors of skin were C3H/HeJ mice aged 6-12 months with spontaneous alopecia, and recipients were approximately 7-11-week-old female C3H/HeJ mice. Overall study results and limits: Higher clonality and more expanded CD8+ clones appeared in lesional than normal scalp. There were also resident alphabeta T cells of normal skin sequenced in scalp samples. Mice showed TCR sharing more clearly than patients did, possibly owing to HLA.

Concerning this clone itself: Its antigen is unidentified. Genes and germline come from the mouse. Read coverage stops 4 residues before the CDR3 terminus; the germline J gene supplies the remainder. This sample includes further DNA sequences coding for the same CDR3.

cDNA prepared by RNA extraction and subsequent reverse transcription served as the template for sequencing. The assay was immunoSEQ multiplex PCR, and TCRdb's table has in-frame clones only and misses some. The sample contains approximately 300,000 clones, none of them singletons. The germline gives CDR1 FNHDT, CDR2 SITEND (reference sequence). The CDR3 spans 14 residues. V was clipped by 1 base and J by 0 bases, with 6 bases between them. Sorting used CD4, CD8alpha, NKG2D, NKG2ACE and other markers on pooled cutaneous lymph node cells. This sequence originates from a C3H/HeJ mouse with alopecia areata. The MHC haplotype of this mouse line is H2-k. Sequencing was done on a sample of CD4+ T cells sorted from a lymph node. The V gene is TRBV19, the J gene TRBJ2-5; D possibly corresponds to TRBD1 (6 bases). The CDR3: CASSITGNQDTQYF. Incomplete CDR3 DNA: TGTGCCAGCAGTATAACAGGGAACCAAGAC.